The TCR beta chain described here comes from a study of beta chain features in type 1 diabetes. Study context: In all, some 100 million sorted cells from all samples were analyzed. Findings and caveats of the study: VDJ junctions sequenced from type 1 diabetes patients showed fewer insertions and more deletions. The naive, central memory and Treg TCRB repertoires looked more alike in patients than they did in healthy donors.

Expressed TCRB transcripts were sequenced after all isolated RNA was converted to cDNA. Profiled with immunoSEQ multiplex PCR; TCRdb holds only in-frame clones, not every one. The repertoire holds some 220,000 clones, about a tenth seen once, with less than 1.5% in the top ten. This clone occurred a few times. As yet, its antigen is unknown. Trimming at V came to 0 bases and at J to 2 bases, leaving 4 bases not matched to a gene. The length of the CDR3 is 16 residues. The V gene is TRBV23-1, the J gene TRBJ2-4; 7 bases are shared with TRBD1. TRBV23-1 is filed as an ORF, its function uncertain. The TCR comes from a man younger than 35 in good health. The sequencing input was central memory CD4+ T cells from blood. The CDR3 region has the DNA TGCGCCAGCAGTCAATCGGACAGGACCACCAAAAACATTCAGTACTTC. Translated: CASSQSDRTTKNIQYF.